This entry is about one T cell receptor (beta chain). This clone was seen a handful of times. Its antigen is unknown. Qualities for individual bases were not recorded, and no much larger clone is one base off. The germline V gene gives CDR1 as SGHRS and CDR2 as YFSETQ. The junction shows trimming of 4 bases on V and 7 bases on J, and the gene matches do not reach 8 bases of it. From cysteine to phenylalanine, the CDR3 is 14 amino acids long. This entry keeps only the CDR3 DNA: 42 bases, framed from base 1. The entire amount of isolated RNA was reverse transcribed using the High Capacity cDNA Reverse Transcription Kit, so the sequenced TCRB transcripts were expressed ones. Deep immunoSEQ sequencing was performed on naive, central memory and regulatory T cell samples, with an average of roughly 3.5 million total reads per sample. Sorted cells were lysed in RLT buffer and RNA was extracted with DNase-treated RNeasy Micro or Mini kits, depending on cell number. Each cell subset was processed on its own to prevent cross-contamination, while patient and healthy donor samples were processed together. TCRB sequences were amplified from cDNA with the immunoSEQ multiplex PCR, producing 87-bp fragments spanning the CDR3 region. Sequencing of the amplicons was done on the Illumina HiSeq platform. The paper's data handling went like this. Synthetic template baselines were used to correct PCR bias computationally, reads within Hamming distance 2 were collapsed, and singletons that could not be merged were discarded. Reads were aligned against IMGT so that V, D and J genes, CDR3 length and insertions or deletions at six rearrangement sites could be assigned. Within each subset, clonotype counts were normalized to sorted cell number, and only after that were true diversity and Gini coefficients computed with the tcR R package. The overlap coefficient, calculated on TCRB nucleotide sequences, was used to quantify repertoire sharing. As a proxy for the pre-selection repertoire, out-of-frame TCRB sequences from naive cells were analyzed. In TCRdb, the immuneACCESS table is reduced to in-frame sequences with V and J assigned. These tables do not hold every clone; where another copy was compared, an unresolved V gene accounts for under half, and the others remain unexplained. V and J calls plus clone size are reproduced from that table; the DNA served to infer D and trimming. The sample table records roughly 370,000 clones; about 14% of these occur just once. Together, the top ten hold roughly 0.036% of the sample.

Each donor gave one peripheral blood draw, averaging approximately 120 mL, which was collected into heparinised tubes. Using a panel that included CD45RO, CCR7, CD25, CD127, CD95 and CD27, naive, central memory, regulatory and stem cell-like memory CD4+ T cells were sorted on a BD FACSAria II. A purity above 98% was achieved for all sorted populations. PBMCs were separated immediately by Lymphoprep density gradient centrifugation and were stained directly, without being cultured. To minimize batch effects, samples were stained and sorted in pairs, one healthy donor with one patient per experiment. This record belongs to a study of beta chain features in type 1 diabetes (dated by TCRdb to 2016 to 2019). Concerning the study at large: No differences in mean age, gender distribution, total cell number or subset yield were found between patients and healthy donors. A total of about 99,000,000 sorted cells were examined across all samples, and RNA yield correlated strongly with the number of cells per subset. The study compared TCRB repertoires of sorted circulating CD4+ T cell subsets between recently diagnosed type 1 diabetes patients and matched healthy donors. Regulatory and stem cell-like memory subsets were obtained from only 8 patients and roughly 8 healthy donors, while naive and central memory subsets were obtained from all 28 donors.

What the authors observed across the whole study: Shorter templates might have been favored by PCR, but patient and control samples were amplified and corrected together, so both groups would have been affected equally by any skew. Type 1 diabetes patients showed a moderate but significant shortening of TCRB CDR3 length in all four CD4+ subsets. Only small numbers of individuals were included in the HLA sub-analyses, which left unresolved whether HLA type had any influence on TCRB rearrangement. Naive, central memory and regulatory TCRB repertoires appeared to be more similar among patients than among healthy donors. Because cDNA was sequenced instead of genomic DNA, activated cells with high expression could be over-represented, although the groups did not differ in activation or CD3 levels. Fewer insertions and more nucleotide deletions at VDJ recombination sites were observed in patients with type 1 diabetes, implying thymic rearrangement abnormalities.

The chain couples TRBV5-1 to TRBJ2-1; the junction holds 7 bases that match TRBD1. This receptor was taken from a man aged 25 to 40 in good health. The sample consisted of naive CD4+ T cells from blood. The cell subset or site label, as the study defines it: true naive CD4+ T cells. The CDR3 region: CASSLRQGYNEQFF. Read as DNA, the sequence is TGCGCCAGCAGCCTACGACAGGGATATAATGAGCAGTTCTTC.